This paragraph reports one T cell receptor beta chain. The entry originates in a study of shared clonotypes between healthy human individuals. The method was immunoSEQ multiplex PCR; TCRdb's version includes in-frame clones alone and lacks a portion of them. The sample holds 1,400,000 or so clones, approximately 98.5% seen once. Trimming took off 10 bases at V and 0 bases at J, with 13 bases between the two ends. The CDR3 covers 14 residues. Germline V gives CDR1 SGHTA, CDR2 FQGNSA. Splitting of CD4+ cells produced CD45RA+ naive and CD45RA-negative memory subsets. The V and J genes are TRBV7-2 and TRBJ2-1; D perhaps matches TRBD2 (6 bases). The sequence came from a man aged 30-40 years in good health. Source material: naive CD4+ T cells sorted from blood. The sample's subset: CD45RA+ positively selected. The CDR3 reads CAISRGISYNEQFF. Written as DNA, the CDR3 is TGTGCCATCTCCCGGGGGATCTCCTACAATGAGCAGTTCTTC.